This T cell receptor (beta chain) was sequenced in a study of blood T cell repertoires in COVID-19. The repertoire was sequenced with immunoSEQ multiplex PCR; TCRdb's copy has only in-frame clones and lacks some. The table records over 250,000 clones, 88% of them present only once. CDR3 length: 14 residues. The V gene's germline CDR1 is MNHEY and CDR2 SVGEGT. Trimming took 2 bases from V and 7 from J, leaving 14 bases between them. This receptor was obtained from a young woman with acute or convalescent COVID-19. The chain has TRBV6-2 or TRBV6-3 and TRBJ2-5; perhaps TRBD1 as D (5 bases). The sample taken for sequencing was peripheral blood. The CDR3 protein is CASSYVSGSGTQYF. The CDR3 nucleotides are TGTGCCAGCAGTTACGTTTCAGGGTCGGGGACCCAGTACTTC.